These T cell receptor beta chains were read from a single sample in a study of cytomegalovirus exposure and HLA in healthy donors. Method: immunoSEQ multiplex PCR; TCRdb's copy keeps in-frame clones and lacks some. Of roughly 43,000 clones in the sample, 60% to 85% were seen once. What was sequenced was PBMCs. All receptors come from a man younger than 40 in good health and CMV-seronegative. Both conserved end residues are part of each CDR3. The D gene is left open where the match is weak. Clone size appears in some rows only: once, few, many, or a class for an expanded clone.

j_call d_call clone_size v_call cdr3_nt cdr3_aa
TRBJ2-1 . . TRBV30 TGTGCCTGGAGTGTTTTCGGTGACAATGAGCAGTTCTTC CAWSVFGDNEQFF
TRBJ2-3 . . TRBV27 TGTGCCAGCAGTTTAACGCGGGGACGCACAGATACGCAGTATTTT CASSLTRGRTDTQYF
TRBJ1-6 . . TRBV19 TGTGCCAGTAACCATCCGAGCTCCTATAATTCACCCCTCCACTTT CASNHPSSYNSPLHF
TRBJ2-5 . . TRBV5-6 TGTGCCAGCAGCTTTAACAGCTTCCAAGAGACCCAGTACTTC CASSFNSFQETQYF
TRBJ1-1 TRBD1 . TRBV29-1 TGCAGCGTTGGGGATACAGGGGTCGTGGCTTTCTTT CSVGDTGVVAFF
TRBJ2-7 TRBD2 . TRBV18 TGTGCCAGCTCATTTAGTACTAGCGGGAGGGCTGCCATTTACGAGCAGTACTTC CASSFSTSGRAAIYEQYF
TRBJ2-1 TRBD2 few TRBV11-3 TGTGCCAGCAGCTTAACCGGGACTAATCGTGAGCAGTTCTTC CASSLTGTNREQFF
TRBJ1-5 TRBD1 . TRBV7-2 TGTGCCAGCAGCTCGACAGGGGTGCTTCAGCCCCAGCATTTT CASSSTGVLQPQHF
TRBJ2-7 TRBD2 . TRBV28 TGTGCCAGCAGTACTCAGACTAGCGGGAGAAGTGAGCAGTACTTC CASSTQTSGRSEQYF
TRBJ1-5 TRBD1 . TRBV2 TGTGCCAGCAGTGAGCGGGACAGGTGGAATCAGCCCCAGCATTTT CASSERDRWNQPQHF
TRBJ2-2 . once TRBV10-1 TGCGCCAGCAGTGAGGGCAGCGGAGGTAGAACCGGGGAGCTGTTTTTT CASSEGSGGRTGELFF
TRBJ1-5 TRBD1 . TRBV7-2 TGTGCCAGCAGCCTCCAGGGGGCCGGCAGCAATCAGCCCCAGCATTTT CASSLQGAGSNQPQHF
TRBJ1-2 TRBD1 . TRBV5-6 TGTGCCAGCAGCTTGGCGGAACTAGGGGGCCGCTACACCTTC CASSLAELGGRYTF
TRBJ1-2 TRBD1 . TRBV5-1 TGCGCCAGCAGCGTGGGACAGGGTGGGTATGGCTACACCTTC CASSVGQGGYGYTF
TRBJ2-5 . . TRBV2 TGTGCCAGCAGTGAACAGGGCCACCAAGAGACCCAGTACTTC CASSEQGHQETQYF